The present T cell receptor beta chain was sequenced within a study of blood T cell repertoires in COVID-19. CDR3 length: 14 amino acids. Germline V CDR1 and CDR2: SGDLS, YYNGEE. The V gene end was trimmed by 2 bases and the J gene end by 9 bases; junction bases not matched to a gene: 2. TCRdb's table, derived via immunoSEQ multiplex PCR, lists solely in-frame clones and lacks some. In the table there are roughly 260,000 clones, less than 90% of which are singletons. Sequenced input: peripheral blood. The TCR comes from a man aged 55-75 years who had recovered from COVID-19. This chain connects TRBV9 to TRBJ1-6, with 10 positions matching TRBD1. The CDR3 protein is CASSVGTGVSPLHF. The DNA of the CDR3 is TGTGCCAGCAGCGTGGGGACAGGGGTTTCACCCCTCCACTTT.